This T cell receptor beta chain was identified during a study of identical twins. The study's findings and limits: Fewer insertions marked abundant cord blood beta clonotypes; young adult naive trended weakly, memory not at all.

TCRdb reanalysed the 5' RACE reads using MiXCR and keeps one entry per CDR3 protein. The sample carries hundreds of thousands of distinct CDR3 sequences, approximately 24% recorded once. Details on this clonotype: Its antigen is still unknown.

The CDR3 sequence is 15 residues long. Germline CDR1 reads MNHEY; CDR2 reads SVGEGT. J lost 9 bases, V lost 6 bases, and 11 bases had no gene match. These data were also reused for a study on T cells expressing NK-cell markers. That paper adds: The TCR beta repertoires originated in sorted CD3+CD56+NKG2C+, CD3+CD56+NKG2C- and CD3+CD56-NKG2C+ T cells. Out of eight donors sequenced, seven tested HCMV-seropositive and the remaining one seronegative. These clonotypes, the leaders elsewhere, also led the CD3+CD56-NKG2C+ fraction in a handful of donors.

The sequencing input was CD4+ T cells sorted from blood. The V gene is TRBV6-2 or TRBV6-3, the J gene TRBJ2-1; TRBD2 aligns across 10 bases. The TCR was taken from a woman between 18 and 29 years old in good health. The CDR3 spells CASSRGLAAGPEQFF. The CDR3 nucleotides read TGTGCCAGCAGCCGCGGACTAGCGGCAGGCCCTGAGCAGTTCTTC.